This TCR beta chain originates from a study of CD8+CD57+ T cells in acquired aplastic anemia. Patients sequenced had flow cytometry evidence of CD8+CD57+ cell expansion. There was no therapy given to any patient before the blood sampling took place. With V trimmed by 0 bases and J by 2 bases, 2 bases remained unmatched. This CDR3 comprises 17 residues. Looked up from germline, CDR1 is LNHDA and CDR2 is SQIVND (reference sequence). Comment on this clonotype: Just one base apart from a much larger clone, this may be a read error. The CDR3 end shows no conserved phenylalanine or tryptophan, and so a read error is likely.

The TCR beta profiling, which covered VDJ combination and CDR3 sequence, was carried out using genomic DNA as the template. TCRdb independently ran MiXCR on the reads; one entry per CDR3 protein. The sample contains approximately 180,000 distinct CDR3 sequences, less than 50% of which appear only once. The clonotype originates from a human donor with aplastic anemia. What was sequenced was sorted CD4+, CD8+, or CD8+CD57+ T cells (not recorded which) from PBMCs. V and J are TRBV19 and TRBJ2-5; 14 bases map to TRBD2. CDR3 in amino acids: CASSIDRLAGGQETQYS. CDR3 coding DNA: TGTGCCAGTAGTATAGATCGACTAGCGGGGGGGCAAGAGACCCAGTACTCC.